Each of the 9 T cell receptor beta chains below was sequenced from the same sample in a study of Ad26.COV2.S vaccination and SARS-CoV-2 variants. TCRdb's table, derived via immunoSEQ multiplex PCR, lists solely in-frame clones and lacks some. The repertoire consists of more than 40,000 clones, with 83% occurring once and the leading ten covering about 45%. The sequenced sample was peripheral blood, obtained after recovery from COVID-19. These receptors were collected from a human donor who had recovered from COVID-19.

The V call is TRBV6-1, the J call TRBJ2-7; D gene ambiguous. V shed 1 base and J shed 3 bases, with 1 base lying between them. The CDR3 loop spans 11 amino acids. Germline CDR1 MNHNS, CDR2 SASEGT. The CDR3 loop is CASSEDYEQYF. The CDR3 DNA is TGTGCCAGCAGTGAAGACTACGAGCAGTACTTC.

V usage is TRBV5-1 and J usage is TRBJ1-2; 7 nucleotides line up with TRBD1. The CDR3 runs 14 residues. J lost 2 bases, V lost 4 bases, and 5 bases had no gene match. Germline values: CDR1 SGHRS, CDR2 YFSETQ. CDR3 nucleotides: TGCGCCAGCAGCACCACGACAGGGAACTATGGCTACACCTTC. Translating it yields CASSTTTGNYGYTF.

This clone was seen only once. V and J are TRBV27 and TRBJ2-5; no clear D. Germline CDR1 and CDR2: MNHEY and SMNVEV (reference sequence). V shed 7 bases and J shed 2 bases, with 11 bases lying between them. CDR3 length: 13 amino acids. CDR3 sequence (DNA): TGTGCCAGCAAAACCCTCGGGCAAGAGACCCAGTACTTC. It specifies CASKTLGQETQYF.

The V and J genes are TRBV10-3 and TRBJ1-1, with D possibly TRBD1 on 6 matching bases. The CDR3 extends over 12 amino acids. From germline, CDR1 is ENHRY and CDR2 SYGVKD. V lost 7 bases to trimming and J lost 1 base, with 7 bases between them. In DNA, the CDR3 is TGTGCCATCAACAGGGCGAACACTGAAGCTTTCTTT. It codes for CAINRANTEAFF.

This sequence joins TRBV5-1 and TRBJ1-2; 10 bases line up with TRBD1. J lost 3 bases, V lost 4 bases, and 3 bases had no gene match. This CDR3 contains 14 residues. From germline, CDR1 is SGHRS and CDR2 YFSETQ. DNA of the CDR3: TGCGCCAGCAGCGTCGGACAGGGGGACTATGGCTACACCTTC. This encodes CASSVGQGDYGYTF.

On this clone itself: This sample also contains other DNA sequences that code for the same CDR3. This chain connects TRBV19 to TRBJ1-1; D gene ambiguous. The length of the CDR3 is 16 residues. The germline CDR1 and CDR2 sequences are LNHDA and SQIVND (reference sequence). Trimming cost V 7 bases and J 1 base, with 19 bases left between them. The CDR3 nucleotides read TGTGCCAGTACCTCTCCGAAATCACTGAGGAACACTGAAGCTTTCTTT. This translates into CASTSPKSLRNTEAFF.

This rearrangement joins TRBV2 to TRBJ1-2; TRBD1 matches at 8 bases. Germline V gene sequence: CDR1 SNHLY, CDR2 FYNNEI. This CDR3 has 15 amino acids. With 5 bases clipped from V and 2 bases from J, the junction kept 7 bases outside the gene matches. CDR3 loop: CASSPDRGLNYGYTF. The DNA for the CDR3 is TGTGCCAGCAGTCCCGACAGGGGATTAAACTATGGCTACACCTTC.

The CDR3 DNA reads TGTGCCAGCCCGGGGGGGATTGGCTACACCTTC. Translated, it gives CASPGGIGYTF. This chain connects TRBV2 to TRBJ1-2; a possible D gene is TRBD1 (5 bases). CDR1 is SNHLY, CDR2 FYNNEI, per germline. V was shortened by 8 bases and J by 7 bases, with 11 bases between the two germline ends. The CDR3 runs 11 residues.

The CDR3 coding sequence is TGTGCCAGCAGTTTTACGGGAAACACTTACAATGAGCAGTTCTTC. This gives the protein CASSFTGNTYNEQFF. This chain joins TRBV28 and TRBJ2-1; D possibly corresponds to TRBD2 (5 bases). Trimming pared 3 bases from V and 4 bases from J, leaving 13 bases between. The germline gives CDR1 MDHEN, CDR2 SYDVKM. CDR3 length: 15 amino acids.